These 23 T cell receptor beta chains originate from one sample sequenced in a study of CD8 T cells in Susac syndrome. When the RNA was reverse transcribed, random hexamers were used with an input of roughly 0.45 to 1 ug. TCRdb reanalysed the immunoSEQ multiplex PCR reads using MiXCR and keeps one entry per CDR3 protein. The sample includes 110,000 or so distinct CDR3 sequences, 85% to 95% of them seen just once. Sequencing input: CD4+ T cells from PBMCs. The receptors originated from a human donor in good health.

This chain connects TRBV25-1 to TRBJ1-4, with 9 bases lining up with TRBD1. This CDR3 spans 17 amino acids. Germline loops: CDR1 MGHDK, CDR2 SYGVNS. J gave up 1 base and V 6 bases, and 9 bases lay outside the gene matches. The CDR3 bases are TGTGCCAGCAGCGAGACTAGGACAGGGGTAACTAATGAAAAACTGTTTTTT. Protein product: CASSETRTGVTNEKLFF.

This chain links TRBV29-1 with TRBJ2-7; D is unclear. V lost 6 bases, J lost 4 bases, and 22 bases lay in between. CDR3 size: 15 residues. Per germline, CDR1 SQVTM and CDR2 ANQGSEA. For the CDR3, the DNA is TGCAGCGTCGCGCCCTCCAGCACGTCGAAGTACGAGCAGTACTTC. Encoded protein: CSVAPSSTSKYEQYF.

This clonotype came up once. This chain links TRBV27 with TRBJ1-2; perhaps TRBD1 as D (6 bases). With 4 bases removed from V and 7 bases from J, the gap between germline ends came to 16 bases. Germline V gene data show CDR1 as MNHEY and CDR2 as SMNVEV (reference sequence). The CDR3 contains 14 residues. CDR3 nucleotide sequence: TGTGCCAGCAGTTCAAATAGGGGGGAGCGTGGCTACACCTTC. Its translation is CASSSNRGERGYTF.

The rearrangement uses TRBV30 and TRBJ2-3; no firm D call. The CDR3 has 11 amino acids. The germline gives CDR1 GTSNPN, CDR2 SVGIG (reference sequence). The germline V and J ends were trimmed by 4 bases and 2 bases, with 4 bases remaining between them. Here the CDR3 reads CAWTYTDTQYF. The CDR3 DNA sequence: TGTGCCTGGACCTACACAGATACGCAGTATTTT.

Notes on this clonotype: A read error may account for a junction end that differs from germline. Here the CDR3 DNA reads TGCGCCAGCAGCTCGTACCGTGTCCGACAGGGTACGGGCTTCAGGACTGAAGCCTTCTTT. It yields the protein CASSSYRVRQGTGFRTEAFF. The chain links TRBV5-1 to TRBJ1-1, with 7 bases fitting TRBD1. This CDR3 has 20 amino acids. Germline values: CDR1 SGHRS, CDR2 YFSETQ.

This CDR3 reads CSVEKVSGANVLTF. The DNA of the CDR3 is TGCAGCGTTGAAAAGGTATCTGGGGCCAACGTCCTGACTTTC. V gene TRBV29-1 combines with J gene TRBJ2-6; no reliable D call. The CDR3 runs 14 residues. V lost 2 bases, J lost 1 base, and 6 bases lay in between. Germline-derived CDR1 and CDR2 are SQVTM and ANQGSEA.

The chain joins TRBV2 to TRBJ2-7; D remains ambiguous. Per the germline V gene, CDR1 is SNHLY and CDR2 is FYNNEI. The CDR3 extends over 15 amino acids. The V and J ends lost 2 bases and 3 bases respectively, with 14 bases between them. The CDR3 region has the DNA TGTGCCAGCAGTGAAATCTCTGCGGAGAACTACGAGCAGTACTTC. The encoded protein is CASSEISAENYEQYF.

CDR3 nucleotides: TGCAGCGTTGGCCGCTTCGGAGGCCAAGAGACCCAGTACTTC. Translation gives CSVGRFGGQETQYF. This sequence joins TRBV29-1 and TRBJ2-5; perhaps TRBD2 as D (5 bases). The CDR3 has 14 amino acids. In germline, CDR1 is SQVTM, CDR2 ANQGSEA. V was pared by 4 bases and J by 1 base, with 13 bases between.

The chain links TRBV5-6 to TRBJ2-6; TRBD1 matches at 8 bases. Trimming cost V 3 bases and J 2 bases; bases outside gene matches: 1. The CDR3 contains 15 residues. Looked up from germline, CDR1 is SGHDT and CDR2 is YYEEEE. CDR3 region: CASSSGGPGANVLTF. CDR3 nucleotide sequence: TGTGCCAGCAGCTCAGGGGGCCCTGGGGCCAACGTCCTGACTTTC.

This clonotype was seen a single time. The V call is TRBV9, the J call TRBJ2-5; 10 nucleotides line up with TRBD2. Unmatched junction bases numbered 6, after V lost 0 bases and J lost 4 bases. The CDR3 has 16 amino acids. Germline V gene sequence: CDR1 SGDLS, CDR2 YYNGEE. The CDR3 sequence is CASSVGSSGSPETQYF. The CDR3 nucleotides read TGTGCCAGCAGCGTAGGATCTAGCGGGAGTCCAGAGACCCAGTACTTC.

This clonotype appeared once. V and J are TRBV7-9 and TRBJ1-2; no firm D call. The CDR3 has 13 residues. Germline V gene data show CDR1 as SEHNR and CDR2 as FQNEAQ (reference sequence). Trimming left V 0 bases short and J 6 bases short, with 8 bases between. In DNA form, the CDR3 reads TGTGCCAGCAGCTTAGCGTGGGCGGATGGCTACACCTTC. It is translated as CASSLAWADGYTF. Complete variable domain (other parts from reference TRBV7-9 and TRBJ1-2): DTGVSQNPRHKITKRGQNVTFRCDPISEHNRLYWYRQTLGQGPEFLTYFQNEAQLEKSRLLSDRFSAERPKGSFSTLEIQRTEQGDSAMYLCASSLAWADGYTFGSGTRLTVV.

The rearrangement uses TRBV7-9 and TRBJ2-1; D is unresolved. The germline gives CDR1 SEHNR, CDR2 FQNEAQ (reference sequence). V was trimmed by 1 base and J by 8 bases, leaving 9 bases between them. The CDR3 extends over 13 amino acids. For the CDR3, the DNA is TGTGCCAGCAGCTTAGGTCTGTTCGATGAGCAGTTCTTC. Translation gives CASSLGLFDEQFF.

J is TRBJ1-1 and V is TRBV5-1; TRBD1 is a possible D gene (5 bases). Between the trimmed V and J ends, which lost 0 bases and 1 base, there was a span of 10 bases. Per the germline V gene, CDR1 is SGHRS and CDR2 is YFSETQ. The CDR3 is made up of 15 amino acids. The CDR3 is CASSLDPGTNTEAFF. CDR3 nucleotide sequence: TGCGCCAGCAGCTTGGATCCGGGGACGAACACTGAAGCTTTCTTT.

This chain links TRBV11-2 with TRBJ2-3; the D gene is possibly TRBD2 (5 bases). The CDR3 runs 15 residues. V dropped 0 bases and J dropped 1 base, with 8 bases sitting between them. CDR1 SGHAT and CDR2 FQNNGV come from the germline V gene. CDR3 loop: CASSLESRGTDTQYF. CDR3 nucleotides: TGTGCCAGCAGCTTAGAATCGAGGGGCACAGATACGCAGTATTTT.

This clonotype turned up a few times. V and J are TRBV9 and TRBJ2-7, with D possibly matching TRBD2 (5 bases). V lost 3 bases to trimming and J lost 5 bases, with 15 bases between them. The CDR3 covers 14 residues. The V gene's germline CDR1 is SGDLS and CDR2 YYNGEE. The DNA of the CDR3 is TGTGCCAGCAGCGCTGAACCGTGGACTGACGAGCAGTACTTC. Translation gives CASSAEPWTDEQYF.

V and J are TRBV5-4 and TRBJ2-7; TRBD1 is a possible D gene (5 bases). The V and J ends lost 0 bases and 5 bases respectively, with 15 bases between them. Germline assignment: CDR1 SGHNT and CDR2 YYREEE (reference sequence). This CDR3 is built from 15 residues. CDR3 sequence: CASSLGQGLVDEQYF. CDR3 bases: TGTGCCAGCAGCTTGGGTCAGGGTTTAGTAGACGAGCAGTACTTC.

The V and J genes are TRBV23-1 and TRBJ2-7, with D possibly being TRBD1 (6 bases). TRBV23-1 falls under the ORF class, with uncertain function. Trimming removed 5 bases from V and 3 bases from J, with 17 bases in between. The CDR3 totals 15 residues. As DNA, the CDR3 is TGCGCCAGCAGTTACCGGGACACCAGATTCTACGAGCAGTACTTC. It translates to CASSYRDTRFYEQYF.

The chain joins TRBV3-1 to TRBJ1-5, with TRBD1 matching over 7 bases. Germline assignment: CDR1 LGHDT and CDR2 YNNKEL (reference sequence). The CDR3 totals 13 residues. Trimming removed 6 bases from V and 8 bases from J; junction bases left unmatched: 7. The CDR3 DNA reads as TGTGCCAGCAGTGACAGGGATGATGAGCCCCAGCATTTT. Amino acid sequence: CASSDRDDEPQHF.

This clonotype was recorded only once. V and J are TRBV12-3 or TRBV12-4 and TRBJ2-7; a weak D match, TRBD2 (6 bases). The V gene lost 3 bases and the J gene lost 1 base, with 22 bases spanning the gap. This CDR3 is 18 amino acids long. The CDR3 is CASSFGGRFGRVSYEQYF. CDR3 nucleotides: TGTGCCAGCAGTTTTGGGGGTCGTTTCGGGAGAGTATCCTACGAGCAGTACTTC.

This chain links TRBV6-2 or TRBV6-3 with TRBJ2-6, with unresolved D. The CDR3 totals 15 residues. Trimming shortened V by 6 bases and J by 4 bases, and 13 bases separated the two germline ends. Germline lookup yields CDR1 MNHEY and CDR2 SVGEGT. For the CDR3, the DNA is TGTGCCAGCAGGGCAGGCCGTTGGGGGGCCAACGTCCTGACTTTC. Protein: CASRAGRWGANVLTF.

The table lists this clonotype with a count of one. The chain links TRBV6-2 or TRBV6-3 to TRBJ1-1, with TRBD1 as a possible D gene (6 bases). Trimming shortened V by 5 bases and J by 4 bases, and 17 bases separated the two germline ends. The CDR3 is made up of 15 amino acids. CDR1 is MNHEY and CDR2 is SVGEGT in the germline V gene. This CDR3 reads CASSALTGFGTEAFF. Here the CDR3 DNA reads TGTGCCAGCAGTGCCCTAACAGGGTTTGGCACTGAAGCTTTCTTT.

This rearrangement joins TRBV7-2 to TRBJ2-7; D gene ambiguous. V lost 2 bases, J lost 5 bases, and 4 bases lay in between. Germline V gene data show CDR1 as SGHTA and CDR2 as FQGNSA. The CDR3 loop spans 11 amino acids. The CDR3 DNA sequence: TGTGCCAGCAGCTTAATCGACGAGCAGTACTTC. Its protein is CASSLIDEQYF.

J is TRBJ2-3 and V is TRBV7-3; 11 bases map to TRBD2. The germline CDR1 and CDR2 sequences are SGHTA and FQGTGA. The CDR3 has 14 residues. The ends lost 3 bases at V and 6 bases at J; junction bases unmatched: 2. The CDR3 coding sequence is TGTGCCAGCAGCTTGGCTAGCGGGGGGGATACGCAGTATTTT. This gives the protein CASSLASGGDTQYF.